The 10 T cell receptor beta chains listed next were all sequenced from one sample in a study of blood T cells in healthy people across ages. For the second PCR, which ran for roughly 6 to 12 cycles, a sample-barcoded 5' primer and a J-beta primer mix were used. TCRdb reprocessed the 5' RACE reads with MiXCR, giving one entry per CDR3 protein. Counted here are approximately 770,000 distinct CDR3 sequences, about 62% occurring once; the ten biggest clones make up approximately 20%. The material sequenced was blood. All receptors come from a man under 40 in good health.

This chain connects TRBV20-1 to TRBJ2-1; 9 bases map to TRBD1. Germline V gene sequence: CDR1 DFQATT, CDR2 SNEGSKA (reference sequence). V lost 3 bases, J lost 6 bases, and 6 bases stayed unmatched. CDR3 size: 14 residues. CDR3: CSASGTGLTNEQFF. CDR3 in DNA: TGCAGTGCTAGCGGGACAGGGCTCACCAATGAGCAGTTCTTC.

This clonotype has just a few counts. The V gene is TRBV29-1, the J gene TRBJ2-5; D uncertain. The germline V and J ends were trimmed by 5 bases and 1 base, with 11 bases remaining between them. The length of the CDR3 is 13 residues. Looked up from germline, CDR1 is SQVTM and CDR2 is ANQGSEA. This chain's CDR3 is CSVHGPSQETQYF. Here the CDR3 DNA reads TGCAGCGTTCACGGGCCATCCCAAGAGACCCAGTACTTC.

This rearrangement joins TRBV7-2 to TRBJ2-5; D gene unclear. The CDR3 extends over 15 amino acids. Germline V gene sequence: CDR1 SGHTA, CDR2 FQGNSA. V was shortened by 1 base and J by 2 bases, with 11 bases between the two germline ends. The CDR3 reads CASSLGAQSQETQYF. The CDR3 DNA sequence: TGTGCCAGCAGCTTAGGGGCCCAAAGTCAAGAGACCCAGTACTTC.

The V call is TRBV5-1, the J call TRBJ2-1; maybe TRBD1 (6 bases). Trimming stripped 1 base from V and 3 bases from J, with 14 bases between. This CDR3 region has 16 residues. Germline V gene sequence: CDR1 SGHRS, CDR2 YFSETQ. Written as DNA, the CDR3 is TGCGCCAGCAGCTTGAGGGGGTCTGCTGACTACAATGAGCAGTTCTTC. This sequence encodes CASSLRGSADYNEQFF.

V is TRBV25-1 and J is TRBJ2-3; D is possibly TRBD1 (5 bases). Germline V CDR1 and CDR2: MGHDK, SYGVNS. Trimming left V 8 bases short and J 2 bases short, with 11 bases between. This CDR3 is built from 13 residues. CDR3 loop: CASGQADTDTQYF. As DNA, the CDR3 is TGTGCCAGCGGACAAGCCGACACAGATACGCAGTATTTT.

V is TRBV12-3 or TRBV12-4 and J is TRBJ2-3, with D hard to call. Trimming took 6 bases from V and 4 from J, leaving 14 bases between them. This CDR3 has 14 amino acids. This CDR3 is CASRGNRRADTQYF. The CDR3, as DNA: TGTGCCAGCAGGGGTAATAGACGGGCAGATACGCAGTATTTT.

The chain carries TRBV6-5 and TRBJ1-2; tentative D call: TRBD1 (5 bases). The CDR3 is made up of 16 amino acids. From germline, CDR1 is MNHEY and CDR2 SVGAGI. Trimming shortened V by 2 bases and J by 2 bases, and 15 bases separated the two germline ends. CDR3: CASSYLSGRGNYGYTF. CDR3 in DNA: TGTGCCAGCAGTTACCTCTCAGGGAGAGGGAACTATGGCTACACCTTC.

This clonotype was seen ten or more times. The CDR3, as DNA: TGTGCCAGCAGCCGGCAGGGGAGGGTAAATGAGCAGTTCTTC. The encoded protein is CASSRQGRVNEQFF. This chain joins TRBV7-9 and TRBJ2-1; tentative D call: TRBD2 (7 bases). This CDR3 is 14 amino acids long. Looked up from germline, CDR1 is SEHNR and CDR2 is FQNEAQ (reference sequence). V dropped 5 bases and J dropped 7 bases, with 15 bases sitting between them. Combining the CDR3 with reference TRBV7-9 and TRBJ2-1 gives the whole variable domain DTGVSQNPRHKITKRGQNVTFRCDPISEHNRLYWYRQTLGQGPEFLTYFQNEAQLEKSRLLSDRFSAERPKGSFSTLEIQRTEQGDSAMYLCASSRQGRVNEQFFGPGTRLTVL.

The rearrangement joins TRBV4-3 to TRBJ2-3; D not resolved. This CDR3 comprises 14 residues. Between the trimmed V and J ends, which lost 0 bases and 7 bases, there was a span of 11 bases. Germline V gene lookup returns CDR1 LGHNA and CDR2 YSLEER. For the CDR3, the DNA is TGCGCCAGCAGCCAAGAAGTCGCCCAGAATACGCAGTATTTT. It translates to CASSQEVAQNTQYF.

The gene calls are TRBV7-9 and TRBJ2-5, with 10 bases identical to TRBD2. Germline lookup yields CDR1 SEHNR and CDR2 FQNEAQ (reference sequence). Losses at the gene ends were 6 bases for V and 5 bases for J; bases not matched to a gene: 12. The CDR3 length is 16 residues. The CDR3 here is CASRSGPSGSMETQYF. The CDR3 DNA is TGTGCCAGCAGGTCGGGGCCTAGCGGGAGTATGGAGACCCAGTACTTC.